One and the same sample provided the 3 T cell receptor beta chains below, sequenced in a study of T and B cells in COVID-19 patients. Blood genomic DNA input for TRB amplification was roughly 220-500 ng. TRB rearrangements were amplified by multiplex PCR with BIOMED2 TRB-A/B primers. From the multiplex PCR reads, TCRdb called clonotypes with MiXCR, one entry per CDR3 protein. The table has approximately 13,000 distinct CDR3 sequences, over 25% seen once. Specimen: blood. Every receptor here comes from a human donor who had recovered from COVID-19.

This clonotype has a count of ten or more. The J gene is TRBJ1-1, the V gene TRBV19; D is possibly TRBD1 (6 bases). The germline CDR1 and CDR2 sequences are LNHDA and SQIVND (reference sequence). Deletions cut 6 bases from V and 4 bases from J, with 18 bases between. The CDR3 extends over 15 amino acids. The CDR3, as DNA: TGTGCCAGTAGCAGGGGAAGCACAGGATTCACTGAAGCTTTCTTT. Residues: CASSRGSTGFTEAFF.

This clonotype was seen ten or more times. This chain connects TRBV27 to TRBJ1-6; tentative D call: TRBD1 (5 bases). Germline lookup yields CDR1 MNHEY and CDR2 SMNVEV (reference sequence). This CDR3 is 13 amino acids long. V was clipped by 6 bases and J by 7 bases, with 10 bases between them. The DNA for the CDR3 is TGTGCCAGCAGCCCCGGGGGGAATTCACCCCTCCACTTT. Amino acids: CASSPGGNSPLHF.

This clonotype was seen at least ten times. The rearrangement uses TRBV30 and TRBJ2-3; D is possibly TRBD2 (7 bases). V lost 2 bases and J lost 8, with 23 bases in between. The CDR3 is 16 residues long. Germline CDR1 reads GTSNPN; CDR2 reads SVGIG (reference sequence). This CDR3 is CAWSPQTSGGGGTQYF. CDR3 nucleotides: TGTGCCTGGAGTCCCCAGACTTCCGGGGGCGGGGGTACGCAGTATTTT.